Each of the 21 T cell receptor beta chains below was sequenced from the same sample in a study of blood T cell repertoires in COVID-19 (dated by TCRdb to 2020 to 2022). Library generation was performed with the immunoSEQ multiplex PCR assay. TCRdb mirrors the immuneACCESS table, restricted to in-frame sequences. Some clones are absent from its copies; in checked studies, under half trace to an unresolved V gene, and the reason for the others is unknown. Within this sample are roughly 250,000 clones, with around 82% of them counted one time only. The ten largest clones represent 4% to 6% of the sample. The sample was peripheral blood. The source is a woman of 80 years or more with active or convalescent COVID-19.

This chain links TRBV27 with TRBJ1-4; 10 bases match TRBD1. Trimming at V came to 5 bases and at J to 7 bases, leaving 7 bases not matched to a gene. Germline V gene data show CDR1 as MNHEY and CDR2 as SMNVEV (reference sequence). The CDR3 has 15 residues. CDR3 amino acids: CASSRDRGQGEKLFF. CDR3 DNA sequence: TGTGCCAGCAGTAGAGACAGGGGGCAAGGTGAAAAACTGTTTTTT.

The chain has TRBV5-1 and TRBJ2-7; D is ambiguous. Germline CDR1 and CDR2: SGHRS and YFSETQ. The CDR3 extends over 14 amino acids. Trimming took 6 bases from V and 0 from J, leaving 13 bases between them. The CDR3 DNA reads as TGCGCCAGCAAATCGGATTCGGGCTCCTACGAGCAGTACTTC. Translating gives CASKSDSGSYEQYF.

The CDR3 is CASSLWDRGRESHGYTF. The CDR3 DNA reads TGTGCCAGCAGTTTATGGGACAGGGGGCGCGAAAGCCATGGCTACACCTTC. The rearrangement joins TRBV28 to TRBJ1-2; TRBD1 aligns across 11 bases. The germline V gene encodes CDR1 MDHEN and CDR2 SYDVKM. J was trimmed by 6 bases and V by 0 bases; bases with no gene match: 9. The CDR3 spans 17 residues.

The chain combines TRBV18 with TRBJ2-1; the match to TRBD1 covers 9 bases. There are 17 residues in the CDR3. In germline, CDR1 is KGHSH, CDR2 LQKENI. The V segment lost 6 bases and the J segment 6 bases; nucleotides outside the gene matches: 15. The DNA of the CDR3 is TGTGCCAGCTCCCTGGGGACAGGGCGGTTGACTCGCAATGAGCAGTTCTTC. This codes for CASSLGTGRLTRNEQFF.

The J gene is TRBJ1-5, the V gene TRBV24-1; unclear D gene. V lost 4 bases to trimming and J lost 4 bases, with 4 bases between them. The CDR3 runs 12 residues. In germline, CDR1 is KGHDR, CDR2 SFDVKD. CDR3 loop: CATSDLNQPQHF. In nucleotides, the CDR3 is TGTGCCACCAGTGACCTTAATCAGCCCCAGCATTTT.

The chain uses TRBV28 and TRBJ1-2, with a possible D match to TRBD1 (6 bases). CDR3 size: 14 residues. Germline V gene data show CDR1 as MDHEN and CDR2 as SYDVKM. Trimming removed 6 bases at V and 5 bases at J, with 16 bases between. The CDR3 loop reads CASRTGTQSYGYTF. The CDR3 DNA is TGTGCCAGCAGGACCGGGACACAGTCATATGGCTACACCTTC.

This clone has a handful of counts. The chain employs TRBV25-1 and TRBJ1-3; tentative D call: TRBD1 (5 bases). The V gene lost 7 bases and the J gene lost 2 bases, with 9 bases spanning the gap. CDR3 length: 13 residues. Germline lookup yields CDR1 MGHDK and CDR2 SYGVNS. In DNA form, the CDR3 reads TGTGCCAGCACCCCGACAGCTGGAAACACCATATATTTT. This codes for CASTPTAGNTIYF.

The J gene is TRBJ1-2, the V gene TRBV15; 8 nucleotides line up with TRBD1. The CDR3 runs 15 residues. Losses at the gene ends were 5 bases for V and 3 bases for J; bases not matched to a gene: 8. Germline loops: CDR1 LNHNV, CDR2 YYDKDF (reference sequence). The CDR3 loop is CATSSTPTGDYGYTF. The DNA of the CDR3 is TGTGCCACCAGCTCTACCCCGACAGGGGACTATGGCTACACCTTC.

This clone was counted between two and nine times. J is TRBJ1-2 and V is TRBV28, with D maybe TRBD1 (5 bases). Germline CDR1 is MDHEN and CDR2 is SYDVKM. Trimming removed 4 bases from V and 6 bases from J, with 12 bases in between. The CDR3 spans 13 residues. The DNA for the CDR3 is TGTGCCAGCAGTTGGGGCCAGGGTCATGGCTACACCTTC. Translating it yields CASSWGQGHGYTF.

A single count supports this clone. The chain is built from TRBV30 and TRBJ1-5; 9 nucleotides line up with TRBD1. V lost 3 bases, J lost 8 bases, and 11 bases stayed unmatched. Germline CDR1 and CDR2: GTSNPN and SVGIG (reference sequence). The CDR3 covers 15 residues. The CDR3 DNA sequence: TGTGCCTGGAGCGCGGGGACAGGGAGGTTTAAGCCCCAGCATTTT. Amino acids: CAWSAGTGRFKPQHF.

This clone was counted between two and nine times. The J gene is TRBJ1-2, the V gene TRBV5-1; D not certain. The V end lost 0 bases, the J end lost 8 bases, and 11 bases lay between the germline ends. Germline CDR1 is SGHRS and CDR2 is YFSETQ. CDR3 length equals 13 residues. The CDR3 sequence is CASSLAPLEGYTF. The CDR3 DNA follows: TGCGCCAGCAGCTTGGCTCCCCTAGAGGGCTACACCTTC.

This clone is a singleton in its sample. The chain uses TRBV29-1 and TRBJ2-1, with D tentatively TRBD1 (5 bases). Germline assignment: CDR1 SQVTM and CDR2 ANQGSEA. V lost 1 base and J 8 bases, leaving 15 bases between the germline ends. The CDR3 has 14 residues. The CDR3: CSVEGGRAVDEQFF. The CDR3 DNA reads as TGCAGCGTTGAAGGGGGCCGGGCGGTCGATGAGCAGTTCTTC.

The CDR3 DNA is TGTGCCAGCAGCCCACCAGCGACGGCTAACACTGAAGCTTTCTTT. Translation: CASSPPATANTEAFF. The rearrangement uses TRBV5-4 and TRBJ1-1; no reliable D call. Trimming stripped 4 bases from V and 2 bases from J, with 15 bases between. There are 15 residues in the CDR3. Germline CDR1 and CDR2: SGHNT and YYREEE (reference sequence).

V gene TRBV5-1 combines with J gene TRBJ2-3; TRBD2 matches 11 bases. J lost 4 bases, V lost 4 bases, and 8 bases had no gene match. Germline V gene data show CDR1 as SGHRS and CDR2 as YFSETQ. The CDR3 length is 16 residues. The CDR3 DNA sequence: TGCGCCAGCAGCGTCCTTAGCGGGGGGGGCGCAGATACGCAGTATTTT. This sequence encodes CASSVLSGGGADTQYF.

The chain employs TRBV27 and TRBJ1-6; D call uncertain. The germline V gene has CDR1 MNHEY and CDR2 SMNVEV (reference sequence). CDR3 length: 15 residues. Trimming shortened V by 0 bases and J by 7 bases, and 10 bases separated the two germline ends. The CDR3 region has the DNA TGTGCCAGCAGTTTATCCCCACAGACCAATTCACCCCTCCACTTT. Translation: CASSLSPQTNSPLHF.

This sequence joins TRBV5-1 and TRBJ1-2, with 10 bases fitting TRBD1. In germline, CDR1 is SGHRS, CDR2 YFSETQ. CDR3 length equals 15 residues. With 4 bases clipped from V and 3 bases from J, the junction kept 6 bases outside the gene matches. CDR3 in DNA: TGCGCCAGCAGCCCCGGGACAGGGGTTCACTATGGCTACACCTTC. Translation gives CASSPGTGVHYGYTF.

The V and J genes are TRBV19 and TRBJ2-4; TRBD1 matches 9 bases. The V gene's germline CDR1 is LNHDA and CDR2 SQIVND (reference sequence). V dropped 3 bases and J dropped 7; count of bases not matched to a gene: 19. The CDR3 runs to 19 residues. CDR3 loop: CASSIQRGQGMRGVNIQYF. For the CDR3, the DNA is TGTGCCAGTAGTATTCAACGGGGACAGGGAATGAGAGGGGTGAACATTCAGTACTTC.

This chain connects TRBV5-1 to TRBJ1-2; D uncertain. The CDR3 is 13 amino acids. The germline CDR1 and CDR2 sequences are SGHRS and YFSETQ. Trimming left V 0 bases short and J 8 bases short, with 11 bases between. CDR3 DNA sequence: TGCGCCAGCAGCTTGGACGAGCACAGCGGCTACACCTTC. This sequence encodes CASSLDEHSGYTF. Drawing the rest from reference TRBV5-1 and TRBJ1-2, the complete variable domain is KAGVTQTPRYLIKTRGQQVTLSCSPISGHRSVSWYQQTPGQGLQFLFEYFSETQRNKGNFPGRFSGRQFSNSRSEMNVSTLELGDSALYLCASSLDEHSGYTFGSGTRLTVV.

V gene TRBV6-1 combines with J gene TRBJ1-5, with a weak D call TRBD1 (5 bases). The ends were cut back, 3 bases at V and 2 bases at J, with 5 bases in the middle. Germline CDR1 MNHNS, CDR2 SASEGT. The CDR3 contains 13 residues. The CDR3 here is CASSDRGNQPQHF. CDR3 bases: TGTGCCAGCAGTGACAGGGGCAATCAGCCCCAGCATTTT.

The gene calls are TRBV28 and TRBJ1-2; D unresolved. Looked up from germline, CDR1 is MDHEN and CDR2 is SYDVKM. The CDR3 sequence is 13 residues long. The CDR3 sequence: CTTGVLSYYGYTF. The DNA of the CDR3 is TGTACCACGGGAGTCCTTTCGTACTATGGCTACACCTTC.

A few counts support this clone. V and J are TRBV6-6 and TRBJ1-4, with TRBD1 matching over 9 bases. Losses at the gene ends were 7 bases for V and 7 bases for J; bases not matched to a gene: 7. The germline gives CDR1 MNHNY, CDR2 SVGAGI (reference sequence). The CDR3 sequence is 14 residues long. The CDR3 here is CASTLGQGFEKLFF. In DNA, the CDR3 is TGTGCCAGCACCCTAGGACAGGGGTTTGAAAAACTGTTTTTT.